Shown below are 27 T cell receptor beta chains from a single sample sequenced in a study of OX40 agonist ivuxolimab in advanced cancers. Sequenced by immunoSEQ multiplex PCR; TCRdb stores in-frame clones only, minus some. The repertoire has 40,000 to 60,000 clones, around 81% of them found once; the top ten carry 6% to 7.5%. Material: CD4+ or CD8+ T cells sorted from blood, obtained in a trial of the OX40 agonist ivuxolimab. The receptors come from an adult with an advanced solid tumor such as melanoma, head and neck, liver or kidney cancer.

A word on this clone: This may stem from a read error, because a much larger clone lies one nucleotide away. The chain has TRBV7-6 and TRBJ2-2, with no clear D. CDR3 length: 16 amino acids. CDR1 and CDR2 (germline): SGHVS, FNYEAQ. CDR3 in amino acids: CANSSIAVANTGELFF. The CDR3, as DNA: TGTGCCAACAGCTCAATAGCCGTTGCGAACACCGGGGAGCTGTTTTTT.

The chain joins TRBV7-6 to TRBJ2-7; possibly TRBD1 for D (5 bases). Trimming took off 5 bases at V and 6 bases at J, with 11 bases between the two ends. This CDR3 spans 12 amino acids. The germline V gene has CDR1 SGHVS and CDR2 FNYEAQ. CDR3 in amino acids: CASSIHTGEQYF. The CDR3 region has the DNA TGTGCCAGCAGCATCCACACAGGCGAGCAGTACTTC.

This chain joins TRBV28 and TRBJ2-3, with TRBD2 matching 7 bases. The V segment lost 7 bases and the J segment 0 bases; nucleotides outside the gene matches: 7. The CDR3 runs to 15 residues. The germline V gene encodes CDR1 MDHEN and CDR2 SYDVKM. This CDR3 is CASNLGGTSTDTQYF. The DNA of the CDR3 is TGTGCCAGCAACCTGGGGGGGACTAGCACAGATACGCAGTATTTT.

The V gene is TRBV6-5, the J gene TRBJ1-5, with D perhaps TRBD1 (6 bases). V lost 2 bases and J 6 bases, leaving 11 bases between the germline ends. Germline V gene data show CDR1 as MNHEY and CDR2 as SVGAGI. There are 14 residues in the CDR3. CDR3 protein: CASSYLQGSQPQHF. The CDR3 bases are TGTGCCAGCAGTTACCTACAGGGAAGTCAGCCCCAGCATTTT.

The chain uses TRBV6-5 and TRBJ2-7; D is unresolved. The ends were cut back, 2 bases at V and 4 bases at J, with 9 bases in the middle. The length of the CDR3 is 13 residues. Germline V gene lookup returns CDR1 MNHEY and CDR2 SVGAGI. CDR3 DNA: TGTGCCAGCAGTTACGCTTCTGGGTACGAGCAGTACGTC. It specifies CASSYASGYEQYV.

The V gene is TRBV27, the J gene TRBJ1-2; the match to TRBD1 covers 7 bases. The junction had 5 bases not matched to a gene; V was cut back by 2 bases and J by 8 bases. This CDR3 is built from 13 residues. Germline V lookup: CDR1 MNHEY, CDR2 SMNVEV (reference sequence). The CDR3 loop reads CASSLTAGGGYTF. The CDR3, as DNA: TGTGCCAGCAGTTTAACGGCAGGGGGGGGCTACACCTTC.

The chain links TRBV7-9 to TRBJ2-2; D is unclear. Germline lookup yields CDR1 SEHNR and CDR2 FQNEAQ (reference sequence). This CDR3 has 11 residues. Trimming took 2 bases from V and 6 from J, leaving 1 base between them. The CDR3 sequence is CASSLPGELFF. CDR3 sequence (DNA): TGTGCCAGCAGCTTACCCGGGGAGCTGTTTTTT.

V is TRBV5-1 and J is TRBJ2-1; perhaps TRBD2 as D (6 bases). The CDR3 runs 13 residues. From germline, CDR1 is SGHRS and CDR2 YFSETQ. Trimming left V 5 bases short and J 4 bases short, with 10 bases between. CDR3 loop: CASRIADYNEQFF. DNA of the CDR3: TGCGCCAGCAGGATAGCGGATTACAATGAGCAGTTCTTC.

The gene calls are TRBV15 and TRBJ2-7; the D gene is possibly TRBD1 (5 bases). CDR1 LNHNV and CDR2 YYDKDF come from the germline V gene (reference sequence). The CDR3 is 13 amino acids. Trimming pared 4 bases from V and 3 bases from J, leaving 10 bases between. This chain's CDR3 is CATSTGAHYEQYF. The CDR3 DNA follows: TGTGCCACCAGCACTGGGGCCCACTACGAGCAGTACTTC.

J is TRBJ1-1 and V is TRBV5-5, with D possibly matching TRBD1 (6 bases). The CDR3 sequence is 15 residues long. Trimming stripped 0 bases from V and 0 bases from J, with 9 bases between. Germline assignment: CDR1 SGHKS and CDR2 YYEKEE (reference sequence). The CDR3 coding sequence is TGTGCCAGCAGCTTGGGACAGGTAATGAACACTGAAGCTTTCTTT. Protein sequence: CASSLGQVMNTEAFF. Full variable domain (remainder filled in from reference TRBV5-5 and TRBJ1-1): DAGVTQSPTHLIKTRGQQVTLRCSPISGHKSVSWYQQVLGQGPQFIFQYYEKEERGRGNFPDRFSARQFPNYSSELNVNALLLGDSALYLCASSLGQVMNTEAFFGQGTRLTVV.

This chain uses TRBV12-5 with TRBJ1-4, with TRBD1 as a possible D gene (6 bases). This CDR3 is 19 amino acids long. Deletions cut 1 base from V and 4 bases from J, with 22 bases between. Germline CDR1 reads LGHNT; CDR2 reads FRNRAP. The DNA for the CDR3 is TGTGCTAGTGGTTTGGGATCAGTATCACCCGAGGGGGATAATGAAAAACTGTTTTTT. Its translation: CASGLGSVSPEGDNEKLFF.

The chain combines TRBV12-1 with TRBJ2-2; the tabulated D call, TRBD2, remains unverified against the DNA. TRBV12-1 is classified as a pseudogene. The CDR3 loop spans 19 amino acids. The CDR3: CASSFDTGQRAGGVGELFF. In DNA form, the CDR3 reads TGTGCCAGCAGCTTTGATACGGGACAGCGAGCGGGAGGGGTCGGGGAGCTGTTTTTT.

This CDR3 reads CASSPYRGQAETQYF. The CDR3 coding sequence is TGTGCCAGCAGCCCTTACAGGGGGCAGGCTGAGACCCAGTACTTC. The rearrangement links TRBV4-2 to TRBJ2-5, with 9 bases aligning to TRBD1. V lost 4 bases and J lost 5; bases outside the gene matches: 8. Per the germline V gene, CDR1 is LGHNA and CDR2 is YNFKEQ. The CDR3 has 15 residues.

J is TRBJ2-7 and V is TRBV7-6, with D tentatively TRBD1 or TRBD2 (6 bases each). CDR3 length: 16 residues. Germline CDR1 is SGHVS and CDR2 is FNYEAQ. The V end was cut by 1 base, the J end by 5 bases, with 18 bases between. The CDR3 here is CASSLEGGLREDEQYF. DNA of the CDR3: TGTGCCAGCAGCTTAGAGGGGGGCCTCCGAGAGGACGAGCAGTACTTC.

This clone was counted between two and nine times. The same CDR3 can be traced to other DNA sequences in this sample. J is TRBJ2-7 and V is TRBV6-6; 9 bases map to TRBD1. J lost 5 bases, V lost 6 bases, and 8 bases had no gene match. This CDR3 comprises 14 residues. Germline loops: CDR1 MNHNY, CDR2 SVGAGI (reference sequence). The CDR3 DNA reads TGTGCCAGCAGACCACCGGGACAGGGTGACGAGCAGTACTTC. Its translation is CASRPPGQGDEQYF.

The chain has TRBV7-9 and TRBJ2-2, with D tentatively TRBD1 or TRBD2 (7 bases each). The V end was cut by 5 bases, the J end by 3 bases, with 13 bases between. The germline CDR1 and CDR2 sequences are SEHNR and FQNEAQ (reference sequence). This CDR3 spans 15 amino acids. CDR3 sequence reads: CASSAGDSYTGELFF. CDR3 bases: TGTGCCAGCAGCGCGGGGGACAGTTACACCGGGGAGCTGTTTTTT.

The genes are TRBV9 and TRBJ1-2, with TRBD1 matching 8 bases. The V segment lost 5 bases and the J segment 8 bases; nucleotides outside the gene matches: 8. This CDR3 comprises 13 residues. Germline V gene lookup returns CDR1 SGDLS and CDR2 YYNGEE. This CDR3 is CASSFVQGGGYTF. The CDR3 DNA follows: TGTGCCAGCAGTTTTGTACAGGGGGGAGGCTACACCTTC.

The CDR3 loop reads CASSEREGSVGGYTF. The DNA of the CDR3 is TGTGCCAGCAGTGAAAGGGAGGGTTCGGTAGGTGGCTACACCTTC. The chain uses TRBV6-1 and TRBJ1-2; D is unclear. Germline lookup yields CDR1 MNHNS and CDR2 SASEGT. The CDR3 runs 15 residues. Trimming pared 2 bases from V and 7 bases from J, leaving 17 bases between.

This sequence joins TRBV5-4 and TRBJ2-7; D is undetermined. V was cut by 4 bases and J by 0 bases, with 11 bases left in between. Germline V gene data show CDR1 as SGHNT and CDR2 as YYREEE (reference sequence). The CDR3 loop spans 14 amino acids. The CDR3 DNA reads TGTGCCAGCAGCACTGGACCAAGCTCCTACGAGCAGTACGTC. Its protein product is CASSTGPSSYEQYV.

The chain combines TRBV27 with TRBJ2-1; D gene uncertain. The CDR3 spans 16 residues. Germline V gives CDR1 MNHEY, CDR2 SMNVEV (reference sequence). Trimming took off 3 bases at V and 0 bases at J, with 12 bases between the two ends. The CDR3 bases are TGTGCCAGCAGTTTTCAGATTTCGGTCTCCTACAATGAGCAGTTCTTC. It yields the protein CASSFQISVSYNEQFF.

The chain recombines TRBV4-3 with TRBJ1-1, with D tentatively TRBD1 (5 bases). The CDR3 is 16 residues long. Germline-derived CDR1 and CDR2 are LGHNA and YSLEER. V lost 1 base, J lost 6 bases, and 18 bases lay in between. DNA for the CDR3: TGCGCCAGCAGCCAAGGGGGCCGAGGGCGAGGGGCTGAAGCTTTCTTT. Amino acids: CASSQGGRGRGAEAFF.

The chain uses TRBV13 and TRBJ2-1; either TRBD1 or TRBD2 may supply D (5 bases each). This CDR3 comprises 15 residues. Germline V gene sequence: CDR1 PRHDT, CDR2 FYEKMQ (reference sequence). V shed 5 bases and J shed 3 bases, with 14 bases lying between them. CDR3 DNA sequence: TGTGCCAGCAGCCTGAGGGGTTTCGACTACAATGAGCAGTTCTTC. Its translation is CASSLRGFDYNEQFF.

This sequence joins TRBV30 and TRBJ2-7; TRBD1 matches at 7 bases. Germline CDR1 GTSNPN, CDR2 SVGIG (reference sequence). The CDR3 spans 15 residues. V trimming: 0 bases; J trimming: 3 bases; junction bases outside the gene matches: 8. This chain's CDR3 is CAWSVGIGDSYEQYF. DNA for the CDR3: TGTGCCTGGAGTGTGGGGATAGGGGACAGCTACGAGCAGTACTTC.

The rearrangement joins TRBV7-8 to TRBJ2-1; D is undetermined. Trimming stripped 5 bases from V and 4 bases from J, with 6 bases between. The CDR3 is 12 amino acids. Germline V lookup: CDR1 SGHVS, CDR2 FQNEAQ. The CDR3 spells CASSPGYNEQFF. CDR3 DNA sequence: TGTGCCAGCAGCCCCGGGTACAATGAGCAGTTCTTC.

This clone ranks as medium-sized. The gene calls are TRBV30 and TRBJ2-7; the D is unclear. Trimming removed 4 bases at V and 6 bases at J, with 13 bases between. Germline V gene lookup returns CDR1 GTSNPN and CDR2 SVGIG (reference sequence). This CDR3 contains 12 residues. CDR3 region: CAWNFQDVEQYF. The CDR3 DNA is TGTGCCTGGAATTTTCAGGACGTCGAGCAGTACTTC.

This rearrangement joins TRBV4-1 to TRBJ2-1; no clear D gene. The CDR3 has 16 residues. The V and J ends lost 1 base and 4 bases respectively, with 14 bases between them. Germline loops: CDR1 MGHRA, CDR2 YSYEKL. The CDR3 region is CASSQALLLLYNEQFF. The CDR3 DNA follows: TGCGCCAGCAGCCAAGCGCTACTCCTCCTATACAATGAGCAGTTCTTC.

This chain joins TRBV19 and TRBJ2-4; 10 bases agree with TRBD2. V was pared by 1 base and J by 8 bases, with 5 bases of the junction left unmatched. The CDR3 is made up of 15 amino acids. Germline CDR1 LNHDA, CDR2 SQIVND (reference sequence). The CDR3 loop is CASSIVASGGDIQYF. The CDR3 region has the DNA TGTGCCAGTAGTATAGTCGCTAGCGGGGGTGACATTCAGTACTTC.